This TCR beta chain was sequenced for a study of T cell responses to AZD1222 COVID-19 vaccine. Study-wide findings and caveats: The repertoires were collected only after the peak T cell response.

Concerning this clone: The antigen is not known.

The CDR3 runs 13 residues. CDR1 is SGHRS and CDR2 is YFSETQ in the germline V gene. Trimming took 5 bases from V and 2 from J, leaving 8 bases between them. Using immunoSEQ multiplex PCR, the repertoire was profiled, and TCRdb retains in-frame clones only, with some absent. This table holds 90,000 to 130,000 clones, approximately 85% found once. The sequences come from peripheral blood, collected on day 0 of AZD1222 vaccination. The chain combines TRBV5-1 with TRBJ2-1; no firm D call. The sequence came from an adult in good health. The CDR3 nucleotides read TGCGCCAGCAGGAGAGTCCCCTACAATGAGCAGTTCTTC. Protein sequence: CASRRVPYNEQFF. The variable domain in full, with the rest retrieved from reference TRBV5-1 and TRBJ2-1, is KAGVTQTPRYLIKTRGQQVTLSCSPISGHRSVSWYQQTPGQGLQFLFEYFSETQRNKGNFPGRFSGRQFSNSRSEMNVSTLELGDSALYLCASRRVPYNEQFFGPGTRLTVL.